The sequence of this TCR beta chain was determined in a study of early T cells in non-severe SARS-CoV-2 infection. Turning to the study itself: From unsorted whole blood, bulk RNA was sequenced, and the chains remained unpaired. Study-level points and caveats: VDJdb matching skewed toward anti-spike CD8 responses, missing private and CD4 specificities.

Of note for this clonotype: Its antigen is unidentified.

V gave up 9 bases and J gave up 7 bases, with 22 bases separating them. CDR1 ENHRY and CDR2 SYGVKD come from the germline V gene. This CDR3 has 16 amino acids. cDNA molecules, individually, were tagged with unique molecular identifiers. Using its own MiXCR run on the 5' RACE reads, TCRdb lists one record per CDR3 protein. The sample lists tens of thousands of distinct CDR3 sequences; around 7% were seen once. J is TRBJ1-6 and V is TRBV10-3, with a possible D match to TRBD1 (5 bases). Here the sequenced sample was whole blood, taken at baseline. The receptor was isolated from an adult who was a healthcare worker with PCR-confirmed SARS-CoV-2 infection or an uninfected control (not recorded which). The CDR3 coding sequence is TGTGCCATAAAACAGGAAATTGCCTTTGGGAATTCACCCCTCCACTTT. It yields the protein CAIKQEIAFGNSPLHF.